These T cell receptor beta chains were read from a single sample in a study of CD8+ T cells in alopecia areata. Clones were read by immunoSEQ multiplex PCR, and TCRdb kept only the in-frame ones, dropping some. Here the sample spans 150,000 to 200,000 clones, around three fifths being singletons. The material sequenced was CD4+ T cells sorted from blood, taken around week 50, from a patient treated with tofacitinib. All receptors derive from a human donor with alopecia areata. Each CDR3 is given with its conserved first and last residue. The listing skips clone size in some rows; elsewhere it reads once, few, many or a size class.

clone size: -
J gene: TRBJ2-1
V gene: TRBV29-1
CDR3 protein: CSVGSPGLARNEQFF

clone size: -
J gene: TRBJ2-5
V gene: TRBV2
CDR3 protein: CASSLQGYETQYF

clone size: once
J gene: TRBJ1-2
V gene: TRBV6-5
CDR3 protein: CASSYSGGSNYGYTF

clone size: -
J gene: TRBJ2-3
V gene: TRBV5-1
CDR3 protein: CASSSGQPSTDTQYF

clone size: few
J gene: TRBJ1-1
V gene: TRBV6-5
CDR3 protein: CASSYGQNTEAFF

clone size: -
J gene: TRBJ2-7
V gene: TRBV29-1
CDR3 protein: CSSTGTGLYEQYF

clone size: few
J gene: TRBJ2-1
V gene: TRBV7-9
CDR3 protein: CASSLALFSEQFF

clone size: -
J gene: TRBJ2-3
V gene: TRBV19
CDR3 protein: CASSLQRGGTDTQYF

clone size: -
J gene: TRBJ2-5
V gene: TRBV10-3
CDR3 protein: CAISVKQVETQYF

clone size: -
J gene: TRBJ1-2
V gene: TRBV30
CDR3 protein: CAWSPGAAGYTF

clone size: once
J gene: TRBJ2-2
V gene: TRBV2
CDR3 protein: CASSALQGKPTGELFF

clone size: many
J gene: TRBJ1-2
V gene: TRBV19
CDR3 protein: CASSTTGQSFYGYTF

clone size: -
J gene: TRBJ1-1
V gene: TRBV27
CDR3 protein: CASSLPGQSAFF

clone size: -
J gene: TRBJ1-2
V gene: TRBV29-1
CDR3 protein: CSVAEGQGHYGYTF

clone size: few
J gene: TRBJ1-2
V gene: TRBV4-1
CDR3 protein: CASSQGSGDPYGYTF

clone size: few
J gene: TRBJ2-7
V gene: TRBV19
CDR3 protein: CASSLRESYEQYF

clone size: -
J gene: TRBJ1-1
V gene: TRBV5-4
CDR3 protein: CASSYQDRGMGDTEAFF

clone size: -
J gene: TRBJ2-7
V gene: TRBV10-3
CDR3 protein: CAISVDGGLSYEQYF

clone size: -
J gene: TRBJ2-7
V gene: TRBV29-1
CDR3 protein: CSVVLRDTLYEQYF

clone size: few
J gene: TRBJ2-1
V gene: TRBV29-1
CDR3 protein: CSVVLGTSVNEQFF

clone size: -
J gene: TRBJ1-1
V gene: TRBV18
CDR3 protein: CASSADRNTEAFF

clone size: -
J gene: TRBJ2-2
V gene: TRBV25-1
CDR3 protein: CASRGTGDTGELFF

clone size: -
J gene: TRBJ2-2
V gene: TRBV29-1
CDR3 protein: CSFGSNPGELFF